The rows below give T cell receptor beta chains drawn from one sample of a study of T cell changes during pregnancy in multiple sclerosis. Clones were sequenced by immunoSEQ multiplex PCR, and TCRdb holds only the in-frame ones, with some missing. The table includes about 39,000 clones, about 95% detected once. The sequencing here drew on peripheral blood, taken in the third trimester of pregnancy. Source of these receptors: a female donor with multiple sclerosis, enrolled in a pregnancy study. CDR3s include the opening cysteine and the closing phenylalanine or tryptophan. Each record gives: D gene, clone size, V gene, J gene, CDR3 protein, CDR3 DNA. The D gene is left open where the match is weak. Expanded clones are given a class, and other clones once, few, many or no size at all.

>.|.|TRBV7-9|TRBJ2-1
CASTPGERFEQFF
TGTGCCAGCACTCCGGGGGAGAGGTTTGAGCAGTTCTTC
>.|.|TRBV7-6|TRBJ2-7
CASSLLAASSYEQYF
TGTGCCAGCAGCTTACTGGCGGCATCCTCCTACGAGCAGTACTTC
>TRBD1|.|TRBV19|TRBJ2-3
CASSTQGASDTQYF
TGTGCCAGTAGTACTCAGGGGGCGTCAGATACGCAGTATTTT
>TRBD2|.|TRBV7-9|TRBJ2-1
CASSLIAGGPNEQFF
TGTGCCAGCAGCTTAATAGCGGGAGGGCCGAATGAGCAGTTCTTC
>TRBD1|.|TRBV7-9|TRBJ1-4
CASSPRQGEKLFF
TGTGCCAGCAGCCCAAGACAGGGGGAAAAACTGTTTTTT
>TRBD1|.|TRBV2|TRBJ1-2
CASRGTGRNYGYTF
TGTGCCAGCAGGGGGACAGGGCGGAACTATGGCTACACCTTC
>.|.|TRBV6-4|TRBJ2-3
CASSESGSSTDTQYF
TGTGCCAGCAGTGAATCGGGTTCTAGCACAGATACGCAGTATTTT
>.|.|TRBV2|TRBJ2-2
CASSFWTDGELFF
TGTGCCAGCAGTTTTTGGACAGACGGGGAGCTGTTTTTT
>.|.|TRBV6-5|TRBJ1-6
CASSYGQKVSPLHF
TGTGCCAGCAGTTACGGGCAGAAAGTTTCACCCCTCCACTTT
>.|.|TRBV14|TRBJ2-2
CASSLSRGLAGYTGELFF
TGTGCCAGCAGCCTCTCTAGGGGGCTAGCGGGTTACACCGGGGAGCTGTTTTTT
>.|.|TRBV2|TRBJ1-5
CASSEALPGDQPQHF
TGTGCCAGCAGTGAAGCGCTCCCGGGGGATCAGCCCCAGCATTTT
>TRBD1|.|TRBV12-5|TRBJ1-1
CASGPPTGELLTEAFF
TGTGCTAGTGGTCCCCCGACAGGGGAGCTTTTGACTGAAGCTTTCTTT
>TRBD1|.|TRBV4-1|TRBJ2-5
CASSQPTGGRETQYF
TGCGCCAGCAGCCAACCGACAGGGGGGCGGGAGACCCAGTACTTC
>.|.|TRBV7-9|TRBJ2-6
CASSLRSSGANVLTF
TGTGCCAGCAGCTTACGGTCCTCTGGGGCCAACGTCCTGACTTTC
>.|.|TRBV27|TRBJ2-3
CASSFNPRSTDTQYF
TGTGCCAGCAGTTTCAATCCTAGGTCCACAGATACGCAGTATTTT
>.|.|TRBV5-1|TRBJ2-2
CASSFALGGAGELFF
TGCGCCAGCAGCTTTGCGCTAGGGGGTGCCGGGGAGCTGTTTTTT
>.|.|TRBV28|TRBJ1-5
CASSLYSYDQPQHF
TGTGCCAGCAGTTTATACAGCTACGATCAGCCCCAGCATTTT
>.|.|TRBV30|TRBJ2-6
CAQRAYGANVLTF
TGTGCCCAGCGAGCGTATGGGGCCAACGTCCTGACTTTC
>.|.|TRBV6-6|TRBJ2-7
CASRDTSSYEQYF
TGTGCCAGCCGGGACACTAGCTCCTACGAGCAGTACTTC
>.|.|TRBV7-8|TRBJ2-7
CASSLDRLAEQYF
TGTGCCAGCAGCTTAGATCGATTAGCGGAGCAGTACTTC
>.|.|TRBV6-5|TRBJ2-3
CASTSVRGTQYF
TGTGCCAGCACGTCAGTTAGGGGTACGCAGTATTTT
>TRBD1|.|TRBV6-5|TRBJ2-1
CASANQGVWNEQFF
TGTGCCAGCGCTAACCAGGGGGTTTGGAATGAGCAGTTCTTC
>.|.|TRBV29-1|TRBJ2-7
CSAVRRDNYEQYF
TGCAGCGCCGTCCGCCGGGACAACTACGAGCAGTACTTC
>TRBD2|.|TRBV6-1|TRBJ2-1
CASSEAAGGHNEQFF
TGTGCCAGCAGTGAAGCTGCGGGGGGGCACAATGAGCAGTTCTTC
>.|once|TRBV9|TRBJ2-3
CASSVKGTDTQYF
TGTGCCAGCAGCGTAAAGGGGACAGATACGCAGTATTTT
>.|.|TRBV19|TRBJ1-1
CASCQGGGVGAFF
TGTGCCAGTTGTCAGGGTGGTGGAGTTGGGGCTTTCTTT
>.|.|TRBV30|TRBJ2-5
CAWSFSGTASRETQYF
TGTGCCTGGAGCTTTTCCGGGACTGCCTCACGAGAGACCCAGTACTTC
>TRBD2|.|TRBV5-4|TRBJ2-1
CASSGGLAGATGEQFF
TGTGCCAGCAGCGGGGGACTAGCGGGAGCTACGGGTGAGCAGTTCTTC
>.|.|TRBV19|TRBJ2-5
CATRVRGQETQYF
TGTGCCACCAGGGTCAGGGGCCAAGAGACCCAGTACTTC
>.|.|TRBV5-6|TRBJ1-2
CASSLVGDWHGYTF
TGTGCCAGCAGCTTGGTTGGGGACTGGCATGGCTACACCTTC
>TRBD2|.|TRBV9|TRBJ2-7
CASSPEGLPSYEQYF
TGTGCCAGCAGTCCCGAGGGACTACCCTCCTACGAGCAGTACTTC
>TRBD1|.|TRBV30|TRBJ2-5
CAWSVGQGAQETQYF
TGTGCCTGGAGCGTGGGACAGGGGGCCCAAGAGACCCAGTACTTC
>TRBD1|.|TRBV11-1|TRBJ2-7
CASSQRQGLYYEQYF
TGTGCCAGCAGCCAAAGACAGGGGCTATACTACGAGCAGTACTTC
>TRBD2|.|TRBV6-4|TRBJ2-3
CASSGLAGGTDTQYF
TGTGCCAGCAGCGGACTAGCGGGAGGGACAGATACGCAGTATTTT
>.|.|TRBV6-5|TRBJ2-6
CASSYSLNSGANVLTF
TGTGCCAGCAGTTACTCTCTAAACTCTGGGGCCAACGTCCTGACTTTC
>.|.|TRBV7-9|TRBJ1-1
CASSLSAGTEAFF
TGTGCCAGCAGCTTATCGGCGGGCACTGAAGCTTTCTTT
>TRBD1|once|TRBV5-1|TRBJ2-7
CASSLTGGWDSYEQYF
TGCGCCAGCAGCTTGACAGGGGGCTGGGACTCCTACGAGCAGTACTTC
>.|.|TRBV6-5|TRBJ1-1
CASSTGTSFFTEAFF
TGTGCCAGCAGCACCGGGACATCGTTCTTCACTGAAGCTTTCTTT
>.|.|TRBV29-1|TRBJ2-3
CSAQGGTVSTDTQYF
TGCAGCGCCCAAGGGGGGACAGTGAGCACAGATACGCAGTATTTT
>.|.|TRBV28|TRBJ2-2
CASSSRGELFF
TGTGCCAGCAGTTCCAGGGGGGAGCTGTTTTTT
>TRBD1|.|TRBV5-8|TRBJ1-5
CASSLGVDRDLDQPQHF
TGTGCCAGCAGCTTGGGGGTCGACAGGGATCTCGATCAGCCCCAGCATTTT
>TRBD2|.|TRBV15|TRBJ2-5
CATSRDGSSGTETQYF
TGTGCCACCAGCAGAGATGGGAGTAGCGGGACAGAGACCCAGTACTTC
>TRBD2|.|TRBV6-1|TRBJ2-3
CASRGLAGGTDTQYF
TGTGCCAGCAGAGGACTAGCGGGAGGGACAGATACGCAGTATTTT
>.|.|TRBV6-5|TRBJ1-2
CASSSSQGRGYTF
TGTGCCAGCAGTTCCTCACAGGGCCGCGGCTACACCTTC
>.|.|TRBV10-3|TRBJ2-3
CAIRPEATDTQYF
TGTGCCATCAGGCCCGAAGCCACAGATACGCAGTATTTT
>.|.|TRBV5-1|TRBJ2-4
CASSLELAEENIQYF
TGCGCCAGCAGCTTGGAATTAGCGGAGGAAAACATTCAGTACTTC
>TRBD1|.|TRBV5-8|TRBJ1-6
CASSSLQGVINSPLHF
TGTGCCAGCAGCTCCCTGCAGGGGGTGATTAATTCACCCCTCCACTTT
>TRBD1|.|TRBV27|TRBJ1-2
CASSLGQGLLGYTF
TGTGCCAGCAGTTTGGGACAGGGCCTTCTCGGCTACACCTTC
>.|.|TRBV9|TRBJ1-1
CASSAPREGGNTEAFF
TGTGCCAGCAGCGCCCCAAGGGAAGGAGGGAACACTGAAGCTTTCTTT
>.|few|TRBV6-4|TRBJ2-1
CASSHGDVNEQFF
TGTGCCAGCAGTCATGGAGATGTTAATGAGCAGTTCTTC
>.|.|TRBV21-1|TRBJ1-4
CASTNDRGGNEKLFF
TGTGCCAGCACGAACGACAGGGGGGGGAATGAAAAACTGTTTTTT